This T cell receptor beta chain was identified in a study of blood T cell repertoires in COVID-19. Across the study: Sites in the United States, Italy and Spain provided acute and convalescent COVID-19 samples. T cells, B-cell-depleted T cells, or PBMCs supplied cDNA or gDNA.

This CDR3 has 14 amino acids. Germline CDR1 reads SQVTM; CDR2 reads ANQGSEA. The ends were cut back, 3 bases at V and 2 bases at J, with 14 bases in the middle. Authors' analysis steps: The assay estimated nucleated cells by amplifying reference gene primers. TCRdb keeps only in-frame clones here, not all; method: immunoSEQ multiplex PCR. The V and J calls and clone size are taken from that table; D and trimming were inferred from the DNA. Among roughly 130,000 clones listed, around 89% were seen once. Seattle participants joined during active infection and were tracked over time. This sequence joins TRBV29-1 and TRBJ2-7, with a possible D match to TRBD1 (6 bases). Sequencing was carried out using peripheral blood. This TCR derives from a human donor with COVID-19, enrolled during active disease. The donor label of this sample is uncertain. The CDR3 reads CSVDRVGDTYEQYF. CDR3 in DNA: TGCAGCGTTGACAGGGTGGGGGACACCTACGAGCAGTACTTC.